This T cell receptor (beta chain) came from a study of ipilimumab plus nivolumab after autologous stem cell transplantation. Across the study: Median doses per patient: four or five ipilimumab, roughly 8 nivolumab. Study outcomes and limitations: Authors suggest TCR repertoire, Treg phenotype and gut microbiota support further study.

Data came from immunoSEQ multiplex PCR; TCRdb stores just in-frame clones and leaves some out. The sample yields tens of thousands of clones, around 74% seen once. As to this clone: Its antigen is still unknown.

The CDR3 contains 14 residues. Germline assignment: CDR1 ENHRY and CDR2 SYGVKD. Trimming left V 2 bases short and J 4 bases short, with 11 bases between. Sequencing was performed on PBMCs, taken in a trial of ipilimumab plus nivolumab as post-transplant consolidation. The chain carries TRBV10-3 and TRBJ1-2, with D unresolved. The sequence derives from a male donor with diffuse large B-cell lymphoma. The CDR3 region is CAISEALQGYGYTF. DNA of the CDR3: TGTGCCATCAGTGAGGCATTACAAGGCTATGGCTACACCTTC.